The 13 T cell receptor beta chains below come from one sample, sequenced in a study of brain T cells in children with intractable seizures. TCRdb keeps only in-frame clones here, not all; method: immunoSEQ multiplex PCR. The table lists 300,000 to 400,000 clones, 93% of them singletons. Time point here: blood from clinic visit 5 months post-surgery; TSC patient then seizure free. This sample comprised peripheral blood, obtained 4 to 6 months after surgery. The receptors were gathered from a boy younger than two with tuberous sclerosis and intractable seizures.

The chain couples TRBV5-6 to TRBJ1-1; D is unresolved. Trimming removed 0 bases from V and 0 bases from J, with 18 bases in between. This CDR3 contains 18 residues. Germline CDR1 SGHDT, CDR2 YYEEEE. The CDR3 protein is CASSLVRARTGMNTEAFF. As DNA, the CDR3 is TGTGCCAGCAGCTTGGTGAGGGCCAGGACTGGTATGAACACTGAAGCTTTCTTT.

For the CDR3, the DNA is TGCAGCGTTGAGGTATACAGGGGCCCAACCTACGAGCAGTACTTC. It encodes CSVEVYRGPTYEQYF. The chain employs TRBV29-1 and TRBJ2-7; 7 bases line up with TRBD1. CDR1 is SQVTM and CDR2 is ANQGSEA in the germline V gene. There are 15 residues in the CDR3. Trimming at V came to 3 bases and at J to 2 bases, leaving 10 bases not matched to a gene.

The chain carries TRBV4-2 and TRBJ2-7, with D perhaps assigned TRBD1 or TRBD2 (5 bases each). Trimming took off 0 bases at V and 3 bases at J, with 9 bases between the two ends. Germline V lookup: CDR1 LGHNA, CDR2 YNFKEQ. This CDR3 region has 14 residues. CDR3 DNA: TGTGCCAGCAGCCAAGATGGGGGACGCTACGAGCAGTACTTC. This translates into CASSQDGGRYEQYF.

V and J are TRBV9 and TRBJ2-5; a possible D gene is TRBD2 (6 bases). Germline lookup yields CDR1 SGDLS and CDR2 YYNGEE. Trimming cost V 0 bases and J 2 bases, with 11 bases left between them. The CDR3 covers 15 residues. CDR3 in amino acids: CASSVDAGSQETQYF. Written as DNA, the CDR3 is TGTGCCAGCAGCGTAGATGCGGGGTCGCAAGAGACCCAGTACTTC.

The V and J genes are TRBV9 and TRBJ2-1, with D possibly being TRBD1 (5 bases). The CDR3 extends over 14 amino acids. Trimming shortened V by 0 bases and J by 9 bases, and 13 bases separated the two germline ends. Per the germline V gene, CDR1 is SGDLS and CDR2 is YYNGEE. CDR3 loop: CASSVGAGIVEQFF. CDR3 DNA: TGTGCCAGCAGCGTAGGGGCAGGGATTGTTGAGCAGTTCTTC.

This clone has only a few counts. CDR3 in DNA: TGTGCCAGCAGTTTTCGAGGTTCTTCCTACGAGCAGTACTTC. Amino acids: CASSFRGSSYEQYF. This chain links TRBV27 with TRBJ2-7, with no clear D. This CDR3 spans 14 amino acids. Germline lookup yields CDR1 MNHEY and CDR2 SMNVEV (reference sequence). Trimming stripped 3 bases from V and 1 base from J, with 10 bases between.

This chain joins TRBV7-3 and TRBJ2-3; TRBD2 might be the D (6 bases). This CDR3 has 14 amino acids. Germline V gene data show CDR1 as SGHTA and CDR2 as FQGTGA. Trimming took 1 base from V and 6 from J, leaving 11 bases between them. The DNA of the CDR3 is TGTGCCAGCAGCTTAAACCCTAGCGTCGATACGCAGTATTTT. Amino acid sequence: CASSLNPSVDTQYF.

Only a few counts were recorded for this clone. This sequence joins TRBV5-3 and TRBJ1-1; D gene ambiguous. TRBV5-3 is filed as an ORF, its function uncertain. This CDR3 comprises 8 residues. V lost 4 bases to trimming and J lost 11 bases, with 3 bases between them. The CDR3 loop is CARSRAFF. As DNA, the CDR3 is TGTGCCAGAAGCCGGGCTTTCTTT.

V is TRBV7-6 and J is TRBJ1-2; D may be TRBD1 (6 bases). The length of the CDR3 is 15 residues. V was clipped by 6 bases and J by 2 bases, with 16 bases between them. Per the germline V gene, CDR1 is SGHVS and CDR2 is FNYEAQ. The CDR3 region has the DNA TGTGCCAGCAGGCAAATGGAGGGGGGGAACTATGGCTACACCTTC. It encodes CASRQMEGGNYGYTF.

The genes are TRBV6-6 and TRBJ2-5; D call uncertain. The CDR3 totals 14 residues. Per the germline V gene, CDR1 is MNHNY and CDR2 is SVGAGI (reference sequence). Trimming shortened V by 8 bases and J by 2 bases, and 15 bases separated the two germline ends. This chain's CDR3 is CASVTRLGQETQYF. For the CDR3, the DNA is TGTGCCAGCGTTACGAGATTGGGGCAAGAGACCCAGTACTTC.

This chain links TRBV28 with TRBJ2-1; D tentatively fits TRBD1 or TRBD2 (5 bases each). Germline V CDR1 and CDR2: MDHEN, SYDVKM. The V end was cut by 4 bases, the J end by 2 bases, with 12 bases between. The CDR3 totals 15 residues. DNA of the CDR3: TGTGCCAGCAGTTCCGGGACCAAAACCTACAATGAGCAGTTCTTC. It encodes CASSSGTKTYNEQFF.

V gene TRBV7-9 combines with J gene TRBJ1-2, with 11 bases identical to TRBD1. In germline, CDR1 is SEHNR, CDR2 FQNEAQ (reference sequence). After removal of 4 bases from V and 4 bases from J, the junction contained 2 bases not matched to a gene. The CDR3 is made up of 14 amino acids. CDR3 amino acids: CASSWTGGLYGYTF. The CDR3 DNA sequence: TGTGCCAGCAGCTGGACAGGGGGCCTCTATGGCTACACCTTC.

The chain recombines TRBV6-5 with TRBJ1-3; TRBD1 is a possible D gene (5 bases). The CDR3 totals 13 residues. V was pared by 6 bases and J by 4 bases, with 10 bases between. Germline values: CDR1 MNHEY, CDR2 SVGAGI. The CDR3 protein is CASRGVGGNTIYF. The CDR3 bases are TGTGCCAGCAGGGGGGTCGGGGGAAACACCATATATTTT.